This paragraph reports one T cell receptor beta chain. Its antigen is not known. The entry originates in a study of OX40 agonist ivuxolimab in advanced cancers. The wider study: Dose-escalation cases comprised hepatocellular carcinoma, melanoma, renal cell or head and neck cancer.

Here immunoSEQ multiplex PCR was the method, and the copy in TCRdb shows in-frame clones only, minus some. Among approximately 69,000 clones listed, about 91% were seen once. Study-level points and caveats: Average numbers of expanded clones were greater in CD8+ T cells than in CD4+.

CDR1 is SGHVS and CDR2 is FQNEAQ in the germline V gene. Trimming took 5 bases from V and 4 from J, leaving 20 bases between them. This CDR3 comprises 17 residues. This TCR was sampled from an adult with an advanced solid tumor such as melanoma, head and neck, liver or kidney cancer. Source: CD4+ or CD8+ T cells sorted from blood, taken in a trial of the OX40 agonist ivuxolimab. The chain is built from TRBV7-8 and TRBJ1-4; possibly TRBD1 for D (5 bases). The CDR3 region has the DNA TGTGCCAGCAGCCTGGGGGGGGGACGGACTTATAATGAAAAACTGTTTTTT. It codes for CASSLGGGRTYNEKLFF.